This T cell receptor beta chain stems from a study of OX40 agonist ivuxolimab in advanced cancers. Measured with immunoSEQ multiplex PCR; TCRdb has only the in-frame clones, and not every one. The sample lists under 55,000 clones; approximately 87% were seen once. The V and J ends lost 1 base and 6 bases respectively, with 25 bases between them. The CDR3 contains 18 residues. Germline V gives CDR1 ENHRY, CDR2 SYGVKD. The TCR sequence derives from an adult with an advanced solid tumor such as melanoma, head and neck, liver or kidney cancer. Sequenced here: CD4+ or CD8+ T cells sorted from blood, sampled in a trial of the OX40 agonist ivuxolimab. The chain joins TRBV10-3 to TRBJ2-7, with unresolved D. CDR3 loop: CAISEFRAQRSVPLEQYF. In nucleotides, the CDR3 is TGTGCCATCAGTGAGTTCCGGGCCCAAAGATCCGTCCCCCTCGAGCAGTACTTC.